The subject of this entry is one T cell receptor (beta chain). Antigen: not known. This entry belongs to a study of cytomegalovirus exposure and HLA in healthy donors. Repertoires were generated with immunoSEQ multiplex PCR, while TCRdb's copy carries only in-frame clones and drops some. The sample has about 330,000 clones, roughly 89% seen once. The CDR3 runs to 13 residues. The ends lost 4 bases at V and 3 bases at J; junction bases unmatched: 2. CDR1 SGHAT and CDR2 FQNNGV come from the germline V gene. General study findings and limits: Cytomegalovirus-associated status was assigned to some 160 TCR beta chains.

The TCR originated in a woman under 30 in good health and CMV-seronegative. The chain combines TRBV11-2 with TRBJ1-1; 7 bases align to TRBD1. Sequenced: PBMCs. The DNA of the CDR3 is TGTGCCAGCAGCTCCGACAGGGACACTGAAGCTTTCTTT. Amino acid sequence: CASSSDRDTEAFF.